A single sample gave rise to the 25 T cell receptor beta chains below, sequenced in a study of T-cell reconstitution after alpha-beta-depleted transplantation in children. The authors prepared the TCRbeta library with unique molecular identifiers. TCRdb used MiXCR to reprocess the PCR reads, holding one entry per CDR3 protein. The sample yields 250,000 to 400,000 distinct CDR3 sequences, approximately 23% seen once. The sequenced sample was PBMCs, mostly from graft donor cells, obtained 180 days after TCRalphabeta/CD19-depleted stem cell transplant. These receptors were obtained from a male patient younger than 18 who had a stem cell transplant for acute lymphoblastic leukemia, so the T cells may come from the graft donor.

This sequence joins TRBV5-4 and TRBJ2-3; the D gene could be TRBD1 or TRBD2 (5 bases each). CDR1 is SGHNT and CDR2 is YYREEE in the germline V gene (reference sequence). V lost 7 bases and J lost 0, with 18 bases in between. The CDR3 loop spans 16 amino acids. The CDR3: CASAPLGTQSTDTQYF. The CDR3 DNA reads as TGTGCCAGCGCACCCTTGGGGACGCAAAGCACAGATACGCAGTATTTT. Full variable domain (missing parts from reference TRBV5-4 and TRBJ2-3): ETGVTQSPTHLIKTRGQQVTLRCSSQSGHNTVSWYQQALGQGPQFIFQYYREEENGRGNFPPRFSGLQFPNYSSELNVNALELDDSALYLCASAPLGTQSTDTQYFGPGTRLTVL.

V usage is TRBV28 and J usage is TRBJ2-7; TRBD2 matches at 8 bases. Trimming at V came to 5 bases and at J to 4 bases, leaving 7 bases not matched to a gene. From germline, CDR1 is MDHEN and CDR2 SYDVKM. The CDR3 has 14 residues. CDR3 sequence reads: CASSLVGRAYEQYF. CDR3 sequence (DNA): TGTGCCAGCAGTCTAGTCGGGAGGGCATACGAGCAGTACTTC.

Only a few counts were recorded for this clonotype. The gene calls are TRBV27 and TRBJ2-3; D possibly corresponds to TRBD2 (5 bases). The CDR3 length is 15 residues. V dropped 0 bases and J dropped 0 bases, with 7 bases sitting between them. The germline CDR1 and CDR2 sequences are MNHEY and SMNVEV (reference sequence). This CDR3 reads CASSLSLASTDTQYF. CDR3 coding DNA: TGTGCCAGCAGTTTATCTCTAGCCAGCACAGATACGCAGTATTTT.

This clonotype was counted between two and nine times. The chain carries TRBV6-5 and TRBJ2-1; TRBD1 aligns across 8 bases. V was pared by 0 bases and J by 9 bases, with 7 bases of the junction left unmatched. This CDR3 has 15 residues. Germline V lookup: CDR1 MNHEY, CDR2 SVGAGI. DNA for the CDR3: TGTGCCAGCAGTTACTCGACGGCAGGGGGCCCTGAGCAGTTCTTC. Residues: CASSYSTAGGPEQFF.

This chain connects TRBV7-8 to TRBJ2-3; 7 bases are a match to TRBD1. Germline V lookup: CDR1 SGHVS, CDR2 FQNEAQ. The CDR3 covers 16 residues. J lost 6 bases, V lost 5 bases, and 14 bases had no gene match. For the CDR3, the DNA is TGTGCCAGCAGCCAGACAGGGACGGGTGAGATGGATACGCAGTATTTT. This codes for CASSQTGTGEMDTQYF.

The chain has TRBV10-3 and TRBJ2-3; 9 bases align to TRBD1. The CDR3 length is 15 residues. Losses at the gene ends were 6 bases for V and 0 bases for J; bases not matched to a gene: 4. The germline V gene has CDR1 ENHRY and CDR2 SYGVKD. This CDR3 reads CAISATGGSTDTQYF. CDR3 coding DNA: TGTGCCATCAGCGCCACAGGGGGCAGCACAGATACGCAGTATTTT.

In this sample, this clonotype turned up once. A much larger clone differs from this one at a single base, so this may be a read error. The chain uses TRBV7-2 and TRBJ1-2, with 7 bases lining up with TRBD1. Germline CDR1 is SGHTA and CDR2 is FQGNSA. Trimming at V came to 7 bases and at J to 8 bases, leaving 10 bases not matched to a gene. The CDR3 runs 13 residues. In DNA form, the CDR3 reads TGTGCCAGCATCTTGGACAGGCGGGAGGGCTACACCTTC. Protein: CASILDRREGYTF.

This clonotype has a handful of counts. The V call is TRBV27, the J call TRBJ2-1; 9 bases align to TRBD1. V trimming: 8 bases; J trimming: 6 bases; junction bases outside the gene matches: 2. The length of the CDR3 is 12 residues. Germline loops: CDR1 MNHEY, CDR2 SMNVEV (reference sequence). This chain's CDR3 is CASLTGGNEQFF. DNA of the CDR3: TGTGCCAGCCTGACAGGGGGCAATGAGCAGTTCTTC.

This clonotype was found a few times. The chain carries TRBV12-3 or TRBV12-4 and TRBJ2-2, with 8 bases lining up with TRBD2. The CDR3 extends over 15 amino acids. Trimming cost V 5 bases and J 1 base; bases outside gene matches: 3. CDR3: CASSLSGKNTGELFF. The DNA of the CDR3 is TGTGCCAGCAGTCTTAGCGGGAAGAACACCGGGGAGCTGTTTTTT.

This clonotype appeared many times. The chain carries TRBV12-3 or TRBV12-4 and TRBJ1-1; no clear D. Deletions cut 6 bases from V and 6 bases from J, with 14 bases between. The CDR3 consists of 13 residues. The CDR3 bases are TGTGCCAGCAGGGCTACCGGAGGACCTGAAGCTTTCTTT. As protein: CASRATGGPEAFF.

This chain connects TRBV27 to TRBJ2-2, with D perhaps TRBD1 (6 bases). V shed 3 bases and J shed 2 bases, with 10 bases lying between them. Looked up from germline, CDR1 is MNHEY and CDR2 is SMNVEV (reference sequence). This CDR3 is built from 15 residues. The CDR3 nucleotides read TGTGCCAGCAGTTTTAGCAGGGGTAACACCGGGGAGCTGTTTTTT. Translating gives CASSFSRGNTGELFF.

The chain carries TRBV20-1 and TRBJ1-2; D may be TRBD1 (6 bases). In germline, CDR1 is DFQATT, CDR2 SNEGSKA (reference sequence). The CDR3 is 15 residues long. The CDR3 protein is CSGGRARGVYYGYTF. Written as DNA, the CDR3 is TGCTCTGGGGGCAGGGCCCGCGGGGTCTACTATGGCTACACCTTC.

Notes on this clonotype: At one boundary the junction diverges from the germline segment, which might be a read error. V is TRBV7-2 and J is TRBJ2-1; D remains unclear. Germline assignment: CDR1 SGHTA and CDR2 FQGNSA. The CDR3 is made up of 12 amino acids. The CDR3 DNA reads TGTGTCAGCAGCTTCCTAAACGGGGAGCAGTTCTTC. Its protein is CVSSFLNGEQFF.

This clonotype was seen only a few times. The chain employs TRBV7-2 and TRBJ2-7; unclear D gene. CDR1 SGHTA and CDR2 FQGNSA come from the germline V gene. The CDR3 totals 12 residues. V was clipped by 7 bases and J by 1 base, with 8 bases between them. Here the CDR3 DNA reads TGTGCCAGCACCCAACGGTCCTACGAGCAGTACTTC. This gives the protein CASTQRSYEQYF.

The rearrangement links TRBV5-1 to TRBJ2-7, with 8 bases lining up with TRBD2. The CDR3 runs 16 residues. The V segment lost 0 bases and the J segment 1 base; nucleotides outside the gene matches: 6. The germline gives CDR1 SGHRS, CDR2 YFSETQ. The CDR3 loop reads CASSLGAGVLSYEQYF. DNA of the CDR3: TGCGCCAGCAGCTTGGGAGCGGGAGTTTTATCCTACGAGCAGTACTTC.

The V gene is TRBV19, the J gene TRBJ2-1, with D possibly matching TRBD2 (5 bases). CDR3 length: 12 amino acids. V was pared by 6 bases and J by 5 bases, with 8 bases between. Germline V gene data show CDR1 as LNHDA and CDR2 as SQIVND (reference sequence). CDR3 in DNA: TGTGCCAGTAGCGCGGGTCACAATGAGCAGTTCTTC. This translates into CASSAGHNEQFF.

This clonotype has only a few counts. The DNA of the CDR3 is TGTGCCAGCAGCCATCTCTCCAACAGGGGCGAGCAGTACTTC. Protein product: CASSHLSNRGEQYF. The chain uses TRBV3-1 and TRBJ2-7; the match to TRBD1 covers 7 bases. The CDR3 length is 14 residues. CDR1 and CDR2 from the germline V gene are LGHDT and YNNKEL (reference sequence). Losses at the gene ends were 3 bases for V and 6 bases for J; bases not matched to a gene: 8.

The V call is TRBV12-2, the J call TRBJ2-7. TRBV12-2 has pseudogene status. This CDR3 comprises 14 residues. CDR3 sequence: CASRFGPSSYEQYF. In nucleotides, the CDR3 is TGTGCAAGTCGCTTCGGACCAAGCTCCTACGAGCAGTACTTC.

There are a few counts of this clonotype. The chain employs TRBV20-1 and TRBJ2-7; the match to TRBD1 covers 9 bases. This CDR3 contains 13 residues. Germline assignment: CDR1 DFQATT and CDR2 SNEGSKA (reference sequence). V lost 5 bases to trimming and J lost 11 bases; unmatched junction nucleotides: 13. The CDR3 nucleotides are TGCAGTGCTTTTAAGCATGCCCGGGACAGGGAGTACTTC. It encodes CSAFKHARDREYF.

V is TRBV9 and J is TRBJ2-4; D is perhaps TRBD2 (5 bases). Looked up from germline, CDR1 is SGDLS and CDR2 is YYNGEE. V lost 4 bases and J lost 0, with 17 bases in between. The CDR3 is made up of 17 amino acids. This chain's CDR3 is CASSPGGLGRAKNIQYF. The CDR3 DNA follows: TGTGCCAGCAGCCCGGGCGGGCTCGGTAGAGCCAAAAACATTCAGTACTTC.

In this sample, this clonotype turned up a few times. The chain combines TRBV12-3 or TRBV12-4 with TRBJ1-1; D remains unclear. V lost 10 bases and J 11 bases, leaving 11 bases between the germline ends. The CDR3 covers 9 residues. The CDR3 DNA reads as TGTGCCACCTACCATCAGGCTTTCTTT. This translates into CATYHQAFF.

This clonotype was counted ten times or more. In nucleotides, the CDR3 is TGCGCCAGCAGCTTGGGGGCCTCTGGAAACACCATATATTTT. It encodes CASSLGASGNTIYF. The J gene is TRBJ1-3, the V gene TRBV5-1, with no clear D. Trimming left V 0 bases short and J 0 bases short, with 4 bases between. The CDR3 has 14 residues. Germline V lookup: CDR1 SGHRS, CDR2 YFSETQ.

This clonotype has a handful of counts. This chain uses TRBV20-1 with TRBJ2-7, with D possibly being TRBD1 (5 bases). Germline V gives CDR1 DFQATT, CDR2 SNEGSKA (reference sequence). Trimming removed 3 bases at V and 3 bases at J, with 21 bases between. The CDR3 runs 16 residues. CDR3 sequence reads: CSASKTSGNFFYEQYF. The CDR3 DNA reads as TGCAGTGCTAGTAAAACTTCAGGGAATTTTTTCTACGAGCAGTACTTC.

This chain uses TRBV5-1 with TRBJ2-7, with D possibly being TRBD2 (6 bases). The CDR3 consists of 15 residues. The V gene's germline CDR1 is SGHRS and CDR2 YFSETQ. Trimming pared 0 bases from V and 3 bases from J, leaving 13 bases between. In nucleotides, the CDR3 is TGCGCCAGCAGCTTGGCCGGTCGGGGGTACTACGAGCAGTACTTC. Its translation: CASSLAGRGYYEQYF.

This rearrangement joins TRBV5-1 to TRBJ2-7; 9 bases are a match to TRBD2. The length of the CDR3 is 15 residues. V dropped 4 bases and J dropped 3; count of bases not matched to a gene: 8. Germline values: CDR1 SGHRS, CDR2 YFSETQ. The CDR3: CASSRLAGKYYEQYF. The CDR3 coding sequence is TGCGCCAGCAGCAGGCTAGCGGGAAAGTACTACGAGCAGTACTTC.